The present T cell receptor beta chain was sequenced within a study of T cell responses to AZD1222 COVID-19 vaccine. Only in-frame clones appear in the TCRdb table, and some are missing; sequencing was by immunoSEQ multiplex PCR. Of some 190,000 clones listed, 70% to 90% are singletons. This CDR3 is 16 amino acids long. After removal of 4 bases from V and 6 bases from J, the junction contained 12 bases not matched to a gene. CDR1 is LGHDT, CDR2 YNNKEL, per germline (reference sequence). Sample: peripheral blood, taken on day 0 of AZD1222 vaccination. The origin of this receptor is an adult in good health. The chain is built from TRBV3-1 (or the pseudogene TRBV3-2) and TRBJ2-4; TRBD1 agrees at 7 bases. CDR3 protein: CASSPRTGPRGNIQYF. CDR3 sequence (DNA): TGTGCCAGCAGCCCCCGGACAGGACCGAGGGGAAACATTCAGTACTTC.